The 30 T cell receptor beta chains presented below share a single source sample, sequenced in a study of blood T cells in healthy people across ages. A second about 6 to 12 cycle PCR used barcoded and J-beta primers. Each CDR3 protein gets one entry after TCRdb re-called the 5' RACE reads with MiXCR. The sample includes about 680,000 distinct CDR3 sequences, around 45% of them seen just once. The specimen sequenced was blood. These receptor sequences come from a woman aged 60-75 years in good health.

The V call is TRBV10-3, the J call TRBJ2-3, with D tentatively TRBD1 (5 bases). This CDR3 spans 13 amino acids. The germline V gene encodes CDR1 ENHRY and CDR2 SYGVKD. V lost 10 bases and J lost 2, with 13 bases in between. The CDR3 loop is CATDSGVTDTQYF. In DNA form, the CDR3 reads TGTGCCACCGACAGTGGGGTCACAGATACGCAGTATTTT.

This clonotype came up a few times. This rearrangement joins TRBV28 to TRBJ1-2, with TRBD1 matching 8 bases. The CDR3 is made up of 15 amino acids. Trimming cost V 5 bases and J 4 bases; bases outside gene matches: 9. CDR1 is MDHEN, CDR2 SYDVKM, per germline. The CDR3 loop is CASSPGTGGPYGYTF. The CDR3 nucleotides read TGTGCCAGCAGTCCTGGGACAGGTGGACCCTATGGCTACACCTTC.

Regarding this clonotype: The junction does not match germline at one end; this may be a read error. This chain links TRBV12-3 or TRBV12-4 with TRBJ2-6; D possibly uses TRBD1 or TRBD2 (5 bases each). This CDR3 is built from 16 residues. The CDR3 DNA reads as TGTGCCAGCAGGCCCGGGGAGAGGGTTGGGGCCAACATCCTGACTTTC. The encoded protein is CASRPGERVGANILTF.

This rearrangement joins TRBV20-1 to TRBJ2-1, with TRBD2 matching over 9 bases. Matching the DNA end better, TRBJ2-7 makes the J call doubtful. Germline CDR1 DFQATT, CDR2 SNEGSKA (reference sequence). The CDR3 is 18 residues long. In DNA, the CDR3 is TGCAGTGCTAGCAGACTATGGTCGACTAGCGGCTCCTACAATGAGCAGTACTTC. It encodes CSASRLWSTSGSYNEQYF.

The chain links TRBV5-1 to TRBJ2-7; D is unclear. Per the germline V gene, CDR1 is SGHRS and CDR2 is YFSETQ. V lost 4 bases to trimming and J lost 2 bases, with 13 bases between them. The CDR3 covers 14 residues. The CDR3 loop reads CASSPGGVTYEQYF. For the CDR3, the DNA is TGCGCCAGCAGCCCCGGCGGAGTTACCTACGAGCAGTACTTC.

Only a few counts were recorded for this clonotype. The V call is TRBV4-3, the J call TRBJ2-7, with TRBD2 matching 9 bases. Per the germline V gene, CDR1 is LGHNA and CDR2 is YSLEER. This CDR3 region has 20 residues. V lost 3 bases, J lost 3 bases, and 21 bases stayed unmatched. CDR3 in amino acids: CASSQPRNLAGIEYFYEQYF. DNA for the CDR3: TGCGCCAGCAGCCAGCCTCGGAATCTAGCGGGGATTGAGTATTTCTACGAGCAGTACTTC.

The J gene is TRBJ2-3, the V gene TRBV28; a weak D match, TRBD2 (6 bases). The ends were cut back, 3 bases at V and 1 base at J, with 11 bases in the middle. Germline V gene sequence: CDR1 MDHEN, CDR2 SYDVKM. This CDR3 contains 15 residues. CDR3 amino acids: CASSFSGVGTDTQYF. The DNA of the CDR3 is TGTGCCAGCAGTTTCTCGGGGGTAGGCACAGATACGCAGTATTTT. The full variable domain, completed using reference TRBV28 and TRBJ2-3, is DVKVTQSSRYLVKRTGEKVFLECVQDMDHENMFWYRQDPGLGLRLIYFSYDVKMKEKGDIPEGYSVSREKKERFSLILESASTNQTSMYLCASSFSGVGTDTQYFGPGTRLTVL.

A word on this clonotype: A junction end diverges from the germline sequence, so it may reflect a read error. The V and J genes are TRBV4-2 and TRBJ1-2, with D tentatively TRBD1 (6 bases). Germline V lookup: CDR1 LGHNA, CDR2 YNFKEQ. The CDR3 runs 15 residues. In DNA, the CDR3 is TGTGCCGGCAGCCAAGGAAACAGGGAGAACTATGGCTACACCTTC. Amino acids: CAGSQGNRENYGYTF.

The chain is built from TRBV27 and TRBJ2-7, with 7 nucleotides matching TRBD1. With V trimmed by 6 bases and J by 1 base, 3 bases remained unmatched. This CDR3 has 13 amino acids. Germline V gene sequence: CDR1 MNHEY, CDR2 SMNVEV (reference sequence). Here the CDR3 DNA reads TGTGCCAGCAGCGGGACAGATTCCTACGAGCAGTACTTC. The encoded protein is CASSGTDSYEQYF.

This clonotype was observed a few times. CDR3 protein: CSAPGEGMSTDTQYF. In DNA form, the CDR3 reads TGCAGTGCTCCGGGGGAGGGGATGAGCACAGATACGCAGTATTTT. The V gene is TRBV20-1, the J gene TRBJ2-3, with 7 bases aligning to TRBD2. The length of the CDR3 is 15 residues. Germline trimming cut 5 bases from V and 0 bases from J; bases unmatched to any gene: 8. The germline CDR1 and CDR2 sequences are DFQATT and SNEGSKA (reference sequence).

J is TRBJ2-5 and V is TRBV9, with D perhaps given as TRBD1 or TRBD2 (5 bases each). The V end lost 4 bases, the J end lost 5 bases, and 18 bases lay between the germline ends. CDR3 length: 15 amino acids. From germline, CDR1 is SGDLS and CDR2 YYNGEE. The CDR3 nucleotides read TGTGCCAGCAGCCCTCGTAAGGTGGGGGTTGAGACCCAGTACTTC. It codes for CASSPRKVGVETQYF.

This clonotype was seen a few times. CDR3 region: CASSSRDRASEQFF. The CDR3, as DNA: TGCGCCAGCAGCTCCCGGGACAGGGCTAGTGAGCAGTTCTTC. This chain links TRBV5-1 with TRBJ2-1, with TRBD1 matching 9 bases. The trim removed 3 bases at V and 9 bases at J, leaving 7 bases unmatched. The V gene's germline CDR1 is SGHRS and CDR2 YFSETQ. The CDR3 has 14 residues.

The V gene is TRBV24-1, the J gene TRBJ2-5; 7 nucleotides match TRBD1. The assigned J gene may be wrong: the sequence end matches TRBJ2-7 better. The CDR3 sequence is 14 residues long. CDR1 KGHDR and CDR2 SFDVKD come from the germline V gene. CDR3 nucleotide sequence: TGTGCCACCAGTGAAAGGGACAGAGACTACGAGCAGTACTTC. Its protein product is CATSERDRDYEQYF.

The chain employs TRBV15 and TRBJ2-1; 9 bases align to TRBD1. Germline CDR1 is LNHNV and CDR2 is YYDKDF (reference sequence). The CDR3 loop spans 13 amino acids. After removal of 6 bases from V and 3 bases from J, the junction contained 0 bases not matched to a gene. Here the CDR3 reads CATRDRGYNEQFF. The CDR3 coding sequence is TGTGCCACCAGGGACAGGGGCTACAATGAGCAGTTCTTC. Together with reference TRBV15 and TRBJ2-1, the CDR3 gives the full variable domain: DAMVIQNPRYQVTQFGKPVTLSCSQTLNHNVMYWYQQKSSQAPKLLFHYYDKDFNNEADTPDNFQSRRPNTSFCFLDIRSPGLGDTAMYLCATRDRGYNEQFFGPGTRLTVL.

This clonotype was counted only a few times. The CDR3 region is CASSLGQTNTDTQYF. Written as DNA, the CDR3 is TGTGCCAGCAGCTTAGGACAGACCAACACAGATACGCAGTATTTT. The chain employs TRBV7-3 and TRBJ2-3, with a tentative D call TRBD1 (6 bases). The CDR3 runs to 15 residues. The germline gives CDR1 SGHTA, CDR2 FQGTGA. V was clipped by 2 bases and J by 2 bases, with 11 bases between them.

The CDR3 region is CASAPDRDNQPQHF. CDR3 DNA: TGTGCCAGCGCCCCGGACAGGGACAATCAGCCCCAGCATTTT. The J gene is TRBJ1-5, the V gene TRBV7-2; TRBD1 matches 8 bases. The germline V gene has CDR1 SGHTA and CDR2 FQGNSA. J gave up 3 bases and V 8 bases, and 6 bases lay outside the gene matches. This CDR3 has 14 amino acids.

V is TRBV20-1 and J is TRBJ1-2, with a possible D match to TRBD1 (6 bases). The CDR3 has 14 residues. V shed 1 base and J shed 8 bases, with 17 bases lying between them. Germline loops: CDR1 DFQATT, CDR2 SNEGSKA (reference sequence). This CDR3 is CSARAHRGAYGYTF. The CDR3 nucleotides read TGCAGTGCTAGAGCCCACCGGGGGGCTTACGGCTACACCTTC.

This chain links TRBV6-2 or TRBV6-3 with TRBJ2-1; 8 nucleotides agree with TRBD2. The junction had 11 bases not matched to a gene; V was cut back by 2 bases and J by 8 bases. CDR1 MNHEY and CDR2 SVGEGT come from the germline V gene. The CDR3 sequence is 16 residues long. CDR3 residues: CASSYPRSGSRYEQFF. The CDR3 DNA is TGTGCCAGCAGTTACCCCAGGAGCGGGAGTAGGTATGAGCAGTTCTTC.

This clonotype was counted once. CDR3 protein: CASSDGQGPFSYNSPLHF. For the CDR3, the DNA is TGTGCCAGCAGTGACGGACAGGGGCCCTTCTCCTATAATTCACCCCTCCACTTT. This chain joins TRBV28 and TRBJ1-6, with 9 bases aligning to TRBD1. J lost 0 bases, V lost 5 bases, and 8 bases had no gene match. Per the germline V gene, CDR1 is MDHEN and CDR2 is SYDVKM. The CDR3 is 18 amino acids.

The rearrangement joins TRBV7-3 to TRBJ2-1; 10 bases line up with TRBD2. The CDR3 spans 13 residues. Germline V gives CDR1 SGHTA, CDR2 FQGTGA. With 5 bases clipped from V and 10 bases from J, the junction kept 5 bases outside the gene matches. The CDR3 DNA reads TGTGCCAGCAGCCCCCGGACTAGCGGAGAGCAGTTCTTC. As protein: CASSPRTSGEQFF.

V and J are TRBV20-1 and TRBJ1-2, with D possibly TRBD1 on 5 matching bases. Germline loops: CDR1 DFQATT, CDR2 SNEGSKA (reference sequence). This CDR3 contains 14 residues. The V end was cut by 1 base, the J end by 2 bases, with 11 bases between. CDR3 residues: CSARAGGENYGYTF. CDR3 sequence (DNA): TGCAGTGCTAGAGCGGGGGGGGAAAACTATGGCTACACCTTC.

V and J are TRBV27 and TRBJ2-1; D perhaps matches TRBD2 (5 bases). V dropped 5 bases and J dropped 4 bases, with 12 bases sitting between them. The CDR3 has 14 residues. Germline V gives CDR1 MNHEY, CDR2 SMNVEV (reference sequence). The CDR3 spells CASSPTDSYNEQFF. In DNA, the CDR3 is TGTGCCAGCAGTCCCACGGACTCGTACAATGAGCAGTTCTTC.

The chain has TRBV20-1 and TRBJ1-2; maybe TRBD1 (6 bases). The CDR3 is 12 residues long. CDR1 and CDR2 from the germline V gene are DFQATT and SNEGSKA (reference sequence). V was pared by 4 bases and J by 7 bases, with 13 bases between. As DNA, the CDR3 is TGCAGTGCTATGGCAGGGGCGGGTGGCTACACCTTC. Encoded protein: CSAMAGAGGYTF.

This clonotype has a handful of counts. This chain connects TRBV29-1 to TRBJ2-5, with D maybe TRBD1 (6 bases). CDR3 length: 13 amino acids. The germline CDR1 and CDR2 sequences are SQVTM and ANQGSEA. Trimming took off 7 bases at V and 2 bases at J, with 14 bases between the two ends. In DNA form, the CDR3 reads TGCAGCGCGTCGACAGGCATACAAGAGACCCAGTACTTC. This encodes CSASTGIQETQYF.

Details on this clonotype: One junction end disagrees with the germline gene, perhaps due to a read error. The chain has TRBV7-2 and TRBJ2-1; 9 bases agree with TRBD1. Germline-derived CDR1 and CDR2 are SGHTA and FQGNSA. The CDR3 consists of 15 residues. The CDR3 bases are TGCGCCAGCAGCTTAGTCGGGACAGGGATGGATGAGCAGTTCTTC. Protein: CASSLVGTGMDEQFF.

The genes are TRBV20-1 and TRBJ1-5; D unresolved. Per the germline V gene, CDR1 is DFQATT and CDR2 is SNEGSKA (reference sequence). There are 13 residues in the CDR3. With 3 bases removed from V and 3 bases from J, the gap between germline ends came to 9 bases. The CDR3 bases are TGCAGTGCTAGCTTGGGCAACAATCAGCCCCAGCATTTT. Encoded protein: CSASLGNNQPQHF.

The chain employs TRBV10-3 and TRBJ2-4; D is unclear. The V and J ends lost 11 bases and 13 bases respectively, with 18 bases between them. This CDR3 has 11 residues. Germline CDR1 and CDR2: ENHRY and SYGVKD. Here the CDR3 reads CAHRVDEAQYF. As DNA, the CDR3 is TGTGCCCATCGGGTAGATGAGGCGCAGTACTTC.

CDR3: CSAQVGYEQYF. The CDR3 DNA is TGCAGCGCCCAGGTGGGGTACGAGCAGTACTTC. The rearrangement joins TRBV29-1 to TRBJ2-7; D gene ambiguous. The CDR3 length is 11 residues. In germline, CDR1 is SQVTM, CDR2 ANQGSEA. The V end was cut by 7 bases, the J end by 4 bases, with 11 bases between.

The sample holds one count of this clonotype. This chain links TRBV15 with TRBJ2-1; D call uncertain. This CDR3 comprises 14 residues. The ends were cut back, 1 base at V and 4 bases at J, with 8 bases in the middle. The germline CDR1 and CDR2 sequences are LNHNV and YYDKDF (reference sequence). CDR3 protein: CATSRVAAYNEQFF. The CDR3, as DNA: TGTGCCACCAGCAGAGTCGCGGCTTACAATGAGCAGTTCTTC.

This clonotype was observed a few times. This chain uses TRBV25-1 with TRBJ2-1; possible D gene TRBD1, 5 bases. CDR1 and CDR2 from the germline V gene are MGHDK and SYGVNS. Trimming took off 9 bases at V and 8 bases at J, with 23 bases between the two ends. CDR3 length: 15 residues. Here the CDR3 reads CASSGSLGVNHEQFF. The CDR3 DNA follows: TGTGCCAGTTCCGGGTCGCTAGGGGTAAATCATGAGCAGTTCTTC.